Listed below are T cell receptor beta chains from one sample, sequenced in a study of blood T cell repertoires in COVID-19. Profiling relied on immunoSEQ multiplex PCR, and the TCRdb table lists in-frame clones only, not all of them. The sample holds 200,000 to 250,000 clones, approximately 90% seen once. Material for sequencing was peripheral blood. The receptors originated from a man in his fifties or sixties with acute or convalescent COVID-19. The CDR3 runs from the conserved cysteine through the conserved F or W. The order of the fields is D gene, J gene, clone size, V gene, CDR3 protein, CDR3 DNA. A D gene is named only where the DNA matches it firmly. Clone size is stated in some rows and not others, as once, few, many or a class when expanded.

. TRBJ1-5 . TRBV3-1/TRBV3-2 CASSQGGPGLQPQHF TGTGCCAGCAGCCAAGGTGGGCCGGGATTGCAGCCCCAGCATTTT
. TRBJ2-1 . TRBV5-1 CASSSDGGPPYNEQFF TGCGCCAGCAGCTCAGACGGGGGGCCACCGTACAATGAGCAGTTCTTC
. TRBJ1-5 . TRBV6-7 CATNQPQHF TGTGCCACGAATCAGCCCCAGCATTTT
. TRBJ2-5 . TRBV7-2 CASRPAGSQETQYF TGTGCCAGCAGACCGGCGGGAAGTCAAGAGACCCAGTACTTC
. TRBJ1-1 . TRBV5-1 CASRKEYEAFF TGCGCCAGCAGAAAAGAGTATGAAGCTTTCTTT
TRBD2 TRBJ2-4 . TRBV3-1/TRBV3-2 CASSQVGGGRTKNIQYF TGTGCCAGCAGCCAAGTGGGCGGGGGGCGGACCAAAAACATTCAGTACTTC
. TRBJ2-1 . TRBV19 CASSIAAEYNEQFF TGTGCCAGTAGTATCGCGGCGGAATACAATGAGCAGTTCTTC
. TRBJ1-5 once TRBV27 CASAVGASQPQHF TGTGCCAGCGCAGTGGGGGCGAGTCAGCCCCAGCATTTT
TRBD1 TRBJ2-7 few TRBV5-4 CASSSGDRLSYEQYF TGTGCCAGCAGCTCCGGGGACAGGCTGTCCTACGAGCAGTACTTC
. TRBJ2-1 . TRBV5-1 CASSRGIQNEQFF TGCGCCAGCAGCCGAGGGATACAGAATGAGCAGTTCTTC
TRBD1 TRBJ1-1 once TRBV12-3/TRBV12-4 CASSPGTTGRPFF TGTGCCAGCAGCCCCGGGACGACAGGGCGGCCTTTCTTT
TRBD2 TRBJ2-7 . TRBV6-1 CASSTGGSYEQYF TGTGCCAGTTCAACGGGGGGTAGCTACGAGCAGTACTTC
. TRBJ1-4 . TRBV12-5 CASGSEKSEKLFF TGTGCTAGTGGTTCCGAGAAGAGCGAAAAACTGTTTTTT
. TRBJ2-5 . TRBV7-9 CASGLWQAYQETQYF TGTGCCAGCGGGCTTTGGCAGGCATACCAAGAGACCCAGTACTTC
. TRBJ2-7 . TRBV4-2 CASSQEGQLNSYEQYF TGTGCCAGCAGCCAAGAAGGACAGCTAAACTCCTACGAGCAGTACTTC
. TRBJ1-2 . TRBV9 CASSSPGRGRANYGYTF TGTGCCAGCAGCTCCCCAGGGAGGGGCAGGGCAAACTATGGCTACACCTTC
TRBD2 TRBJ2-2 . TRBV6-5 CASSFTSGSTGELFF TGTGCCAGCAGTTTTACTAGCGGGAGCACCGGGGAGCTGTTTTTT
. TRBJ1-6 . TRBV5-1 CASSLLENNSPLHF TGCGCCAGCAGCTTGTTAGAAAATAATTCACCCCTCCACTTT
TRBD1 TRBJ1-6 . TRBV19 CASSLRDSNNSPLHF TGTGCCAGTAGTCTCCGGGACAGCAATAATTCACCCCTCCACTTT
TRBD1 TRBJ1-2 once TRBV4-1 CASSQADRGNGYTF TGCGCCAGCAGCCAAGCGGACAGGGGTAATGGCTACACCTTC
. TRBJ1-3 . TRBV12-5 CASGEANTIYF TGTGCTAGTGGTGAGGCCAACACCATATATTTT
. TRBJ1-1 . TRBV19 CASSIAENTEAFF TGTGCCAGTAGTATCGCAGAGAACACTGAAGCTTTCTTT
TRBD2 TRBJ2-1 . TRBV5-1 CASRLSGLAGEESFF TGCGCCAGCAGATTATCGGGACTAGCGGGGGAAGAGTCGTTCTTC
. TRBJ1-1 . TRBV11-2 CASSLKGVMNTEAFF TGTGCCAGCAGCCTAAAGGGGGTGATGAACACTGAAGCTTTCTTT
TRBD1 TRBJ1-5 . TRBV6-2/TRBV6-3 CASSYWGTGNQPQHF TGTGCCAGCAGTTACTGGGGGACAGGGAATCAGCCCCAGCATTTT
TRBD2 TRBJ2-1 once TRBV6-5 CASRTAGAGDNEQFF TGTGCCAGCAGGACAGCGGGGGCCGGGGATAATGAGCAGTTCTTC
. TRBJ1-1 . TRBV7-2 CASSSLHTGSEAFF TGTGCCAGCAGCTCCCTGCACACAGGGAGTGAAGCTTTCTTT